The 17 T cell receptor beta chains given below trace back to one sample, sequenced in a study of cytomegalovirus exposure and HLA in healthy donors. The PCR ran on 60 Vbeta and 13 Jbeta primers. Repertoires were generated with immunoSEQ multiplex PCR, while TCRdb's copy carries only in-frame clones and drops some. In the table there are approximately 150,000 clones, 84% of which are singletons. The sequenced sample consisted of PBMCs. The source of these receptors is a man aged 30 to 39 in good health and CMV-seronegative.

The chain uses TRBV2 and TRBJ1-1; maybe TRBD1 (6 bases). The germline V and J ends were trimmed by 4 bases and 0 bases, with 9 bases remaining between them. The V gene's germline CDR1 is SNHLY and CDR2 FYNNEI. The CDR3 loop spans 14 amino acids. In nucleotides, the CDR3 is TGTGCCAGCAGTGGACAGGCCTTGAACACTGAAGCTTTCTTT. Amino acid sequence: CASSGQALNTEAFF.

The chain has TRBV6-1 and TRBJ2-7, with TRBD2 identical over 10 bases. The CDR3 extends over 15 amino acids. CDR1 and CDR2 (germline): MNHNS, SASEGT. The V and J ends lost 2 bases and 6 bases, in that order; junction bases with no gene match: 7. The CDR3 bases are TGTGCCAGCAGTGAACCAAGCGGGGGGGCCGCCGAGCAGTACTTC. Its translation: CASSEPSGGAAEQYF.

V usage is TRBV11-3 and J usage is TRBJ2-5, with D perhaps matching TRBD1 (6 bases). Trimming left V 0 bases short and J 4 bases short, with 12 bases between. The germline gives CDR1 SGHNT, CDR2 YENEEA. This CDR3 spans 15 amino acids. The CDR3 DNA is TGTGCCAGCAGCTTAGACGGACAGTATGGAGAGACCCAGTACTTC. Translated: CASSLDGQYGETQYF.

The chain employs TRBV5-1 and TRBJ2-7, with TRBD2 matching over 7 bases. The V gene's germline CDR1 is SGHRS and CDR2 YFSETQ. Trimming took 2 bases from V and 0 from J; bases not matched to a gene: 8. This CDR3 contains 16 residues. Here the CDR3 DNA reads TGCGCCAGCAGCTTCCTGACGGGGGGTGACTCCTACGAGCAGTACTTC. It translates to CASSFLTGGDSYEQYF.

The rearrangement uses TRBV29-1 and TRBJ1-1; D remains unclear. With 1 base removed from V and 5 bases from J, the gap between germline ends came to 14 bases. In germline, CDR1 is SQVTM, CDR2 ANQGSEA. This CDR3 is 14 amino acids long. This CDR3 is CSVEVWREWTEAFF. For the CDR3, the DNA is TGCAGCGTTGAAGTGTGGAGGGAATGGACTGAAGCTTTCTTT.

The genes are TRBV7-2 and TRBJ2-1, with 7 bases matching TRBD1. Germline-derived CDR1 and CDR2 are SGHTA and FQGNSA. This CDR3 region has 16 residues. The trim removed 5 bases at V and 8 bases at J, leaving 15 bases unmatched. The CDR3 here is CASSLRGTLSSHEQFF. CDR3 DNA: TGTGCCAGCAGCCTCAGGGGGACCCTGAGCTCCCATGAGCAGTTCTTC.

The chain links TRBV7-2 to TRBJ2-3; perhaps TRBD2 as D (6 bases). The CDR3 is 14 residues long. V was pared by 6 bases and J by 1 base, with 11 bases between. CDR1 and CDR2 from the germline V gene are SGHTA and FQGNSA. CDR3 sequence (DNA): TGTGCCAGCAGGCGGGACCGACGCACAGATACGCAGTATTTT. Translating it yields CASRRDRRTDTQYF.

In nucleotides, the CDR3 is TGTGCCAGCAGCTTAGCCGACAGGGTCACTGAAGCTTTCTTT. Protein: CASSLADRVTEAFF. The genes are TRBV7-9 and TRBJ1-1, with 7 positions matching TRBD1. The CDR3 is 14 residues long. V shed 0 bases, J shed 4 bases, and the junction held 2 bases outside the gene matches. Germline CDR1 is SEHNR and CDR2 is FQNEAQ (reference sequence). The whole variable domain, remainder taken from reference TRBV7-9 and TRBJ1-1, is DTGVSQNPRHKITKRGQNVTFRCDPISEHNRLYWYRQTLGQGPEFLTYFQNEAQLEKSRLLSDRFSAERPKGSFSTLEIQRTEQGDSAMYLCASSLADRVTEAFFGQGTRLTVV.

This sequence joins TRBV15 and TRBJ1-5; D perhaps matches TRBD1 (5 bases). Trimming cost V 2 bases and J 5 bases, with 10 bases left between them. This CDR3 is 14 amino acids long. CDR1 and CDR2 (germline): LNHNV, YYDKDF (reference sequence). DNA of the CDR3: TGTGCCACCAGCAGACAGGGCCTCCATCAGCCCCAGCATTTT. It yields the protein CATSRQGLHQPQHF. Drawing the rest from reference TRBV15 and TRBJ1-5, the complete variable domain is DAMVIQNPRYQVTQFGKPVTLSCSQTLNHNVMYWYQQKSSQAPKLLFHYYDKDFNNEADTPDNFQSRRPNTSFCFLDIRSPGLGDTAMYLCATSRQGLHQPQHFGDGTRLSIL.

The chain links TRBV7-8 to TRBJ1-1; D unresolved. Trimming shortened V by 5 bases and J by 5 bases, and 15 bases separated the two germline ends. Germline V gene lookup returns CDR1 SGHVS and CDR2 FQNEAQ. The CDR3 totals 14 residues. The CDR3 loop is CASSPFAEVTEAFF. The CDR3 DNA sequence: TGTGCCAGCAGCCCCTTCGCAGAAGTTACTGAAGCTTTCTTT.

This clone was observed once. CDR3 residues: CASSLGDRAHEQFF. CDR3 bases: TGTGCCAGCAGCTTGGGGGACAGGGCTCATGAGCAGTTCTTC. The chain links TRBV5-6 to TRBJ2-1, with TRBD1 matching 9 bases. In germline, CDR1 is SGHDT, CDR2 YYEEEE. The CDR3 length is 14 residues. Trimming at V came to 0 bases and at J to 8 bases, leaving 3 bases not matched to a gene.

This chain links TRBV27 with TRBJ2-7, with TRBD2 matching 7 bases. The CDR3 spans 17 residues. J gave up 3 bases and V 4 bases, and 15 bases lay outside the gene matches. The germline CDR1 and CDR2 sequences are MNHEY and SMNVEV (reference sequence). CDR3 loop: CASSYRYRDGLGYEQYF. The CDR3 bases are TGTGCCAGCAGTTACCGGTACCGGGACGGACTAGGCTACGAGCAGTACTTC.

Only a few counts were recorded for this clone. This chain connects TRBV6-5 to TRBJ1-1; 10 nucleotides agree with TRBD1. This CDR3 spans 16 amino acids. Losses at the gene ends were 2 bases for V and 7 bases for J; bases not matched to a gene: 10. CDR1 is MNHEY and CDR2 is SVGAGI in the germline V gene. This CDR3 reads CASSYGRQGARGEAFF. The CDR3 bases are TGTGCCAGCAGTTACGGGAGACAGGGGGCGCGAGGTGAAGCTTTCTTT.

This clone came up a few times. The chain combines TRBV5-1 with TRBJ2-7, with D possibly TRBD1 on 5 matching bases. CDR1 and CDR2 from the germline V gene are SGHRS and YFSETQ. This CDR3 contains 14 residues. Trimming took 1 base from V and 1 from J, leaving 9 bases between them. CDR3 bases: TGCGCCAGCAGCTTGATCCCAGGGTCCTACGAGCAGTACTTC. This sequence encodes CASSLIPGSYEQYF.

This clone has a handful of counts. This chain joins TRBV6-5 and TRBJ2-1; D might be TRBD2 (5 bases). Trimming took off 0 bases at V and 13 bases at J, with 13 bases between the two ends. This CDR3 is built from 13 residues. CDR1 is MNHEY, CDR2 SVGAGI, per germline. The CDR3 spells CASSYSSGWKQFF. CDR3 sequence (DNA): TGTGCCAGCAGTTACTCGTCGGGATGGAAACAGTTCTTC.

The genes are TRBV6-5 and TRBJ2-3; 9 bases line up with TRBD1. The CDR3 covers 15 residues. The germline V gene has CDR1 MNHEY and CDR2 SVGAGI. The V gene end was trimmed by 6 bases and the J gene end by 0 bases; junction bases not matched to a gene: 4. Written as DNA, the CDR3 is TGTGCCAGCAGCCTCGGGACAGGGAGCACAGATACGCAGTATTTT. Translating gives CASSLGTGSTDTQYF.

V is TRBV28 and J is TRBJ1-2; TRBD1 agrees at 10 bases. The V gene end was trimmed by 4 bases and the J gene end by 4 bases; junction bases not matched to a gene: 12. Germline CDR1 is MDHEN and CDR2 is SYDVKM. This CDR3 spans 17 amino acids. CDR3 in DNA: TGTGCCAGCAGTTCAGCCACCGGGACAGGGGCCTCCTATGGCTACACCTTC. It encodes CASSSATGTGASYGYTF.